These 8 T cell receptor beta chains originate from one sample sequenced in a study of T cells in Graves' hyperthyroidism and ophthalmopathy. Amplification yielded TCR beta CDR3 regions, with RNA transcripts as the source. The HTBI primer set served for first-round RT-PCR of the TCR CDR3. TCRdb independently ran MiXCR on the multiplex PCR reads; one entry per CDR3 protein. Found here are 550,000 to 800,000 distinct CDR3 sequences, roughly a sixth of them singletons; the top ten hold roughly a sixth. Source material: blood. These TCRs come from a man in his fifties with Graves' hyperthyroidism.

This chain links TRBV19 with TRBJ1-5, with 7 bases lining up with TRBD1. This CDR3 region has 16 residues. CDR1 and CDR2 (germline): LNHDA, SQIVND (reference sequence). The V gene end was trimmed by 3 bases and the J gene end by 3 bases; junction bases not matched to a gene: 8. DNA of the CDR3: TGTGCCAGTAGTATTTTCCCGACAGGGAACAATCAGCCCCAGCATTTT. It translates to CASSIFPTGNNQPQHF.

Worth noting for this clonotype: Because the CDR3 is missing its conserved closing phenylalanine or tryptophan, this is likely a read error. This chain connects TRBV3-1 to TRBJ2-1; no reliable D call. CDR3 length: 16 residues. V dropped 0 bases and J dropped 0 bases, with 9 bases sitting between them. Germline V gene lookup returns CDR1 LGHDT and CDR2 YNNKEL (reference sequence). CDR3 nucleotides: TGTGCCAGCAGCCAAGATCCGGCTAGCTCCTACAATGAGCAGTTCTCC. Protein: CASSQDPASSYNEQFS.

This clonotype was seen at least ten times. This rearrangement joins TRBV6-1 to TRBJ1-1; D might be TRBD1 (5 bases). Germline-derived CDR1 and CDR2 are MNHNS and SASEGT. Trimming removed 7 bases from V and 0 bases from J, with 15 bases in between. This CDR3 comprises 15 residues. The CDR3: CASILGPYMNTEAFF. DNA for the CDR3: TGTGCCAGCATTCTGGGACCGTACATGAACACTGAAGCTTTCTTT.

The CDR3 coding sequence is TGTGCCAGCACCAAAGGGATGGGGAGAACTGAAGCTTTCTTT. It yields the protein CASTKGMGRTEAFF. The chain carries TRBV12-3 or TRBV12-4 and TRBJ1-1; no clear D. The CDR3 contains 14 residues. V was shortened by 7 bases and J by 5 bases, with 17 bases between the two germline ends.

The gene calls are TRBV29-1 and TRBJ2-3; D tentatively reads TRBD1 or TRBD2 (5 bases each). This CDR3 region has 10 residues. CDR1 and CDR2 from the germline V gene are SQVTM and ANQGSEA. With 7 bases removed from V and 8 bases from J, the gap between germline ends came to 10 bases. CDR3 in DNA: TGCAGCGCCCGGGACGGTACGCAGTATTTT. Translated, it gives CSARDGTQYF.

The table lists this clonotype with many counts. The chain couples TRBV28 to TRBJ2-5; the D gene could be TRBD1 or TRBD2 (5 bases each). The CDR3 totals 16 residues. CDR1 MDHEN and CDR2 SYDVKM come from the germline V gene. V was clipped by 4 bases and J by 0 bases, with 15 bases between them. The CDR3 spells CASSSLYRGHQETQYF. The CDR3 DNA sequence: TGTGCCAGCAGTTCGCTTTACCGGGGACACCAAGAGACCCAGTACTTC.

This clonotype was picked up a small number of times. The CDR3 sequence: CAWDRGPFEQYF. In DNA, the CDR3 is TGTGCCTGGGACAGGGGCCCCTTCGAGCAGTACTTC. V and J are TRBV30 and TRBJ2-7; the match to TRBD1 covers 8 bases. The CDR3 has 12 residues. V lost 5 bases to trimming and J lost 6 bases; unmatched junction nucleotides: 6. Germline V gene lookup returns CDR1 GTSNPN and CDR2 SVGIG (reference sequence). Full variable domain (remainder filled in from reference TRBV30 and TRBJ2-7): SQTIHQWPATLVQPVGSPLSLECTVEGTSNPNLYWYRQAAGRGLQLLFYSVGIGQISSEVPQNLSASRPQDRQFILSSKKLLLSDSGFYLCAWDRGPFEQYFGPGTRLTVT.

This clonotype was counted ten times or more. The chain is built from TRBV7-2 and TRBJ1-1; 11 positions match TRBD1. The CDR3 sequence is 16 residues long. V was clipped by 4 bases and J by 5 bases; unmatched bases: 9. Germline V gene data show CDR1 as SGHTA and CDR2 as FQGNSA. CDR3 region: CASSYIGTGGGTEAFF. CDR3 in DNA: TGTGCCAGCAGCTACATTGGGACAGGGGGAGGGACTGAAGCTTTCTTT.